The rows below give T cell receptor beta chains drawn from one sample of a study of cytotoxic CD8 clonotypes in ibrutinib-treated CLL. Here immunoSEQ multiplex PCR was the method, and the copy in TCRdb shows in-frame clones only, minus some. The table includes around 140,000 clones, approximately 80% detected once. Sequenced here: PBMCs, sampled after 36 months of ibrutinib treatment. The receptors here all came from a human donor with chronic lymphocytic leukemia. Each CDR3 is given with its conserved first and last residue. A D gene is named only where the DNA matches it firmly. Rows give clone size only sometimes, using once, few, many, or a class for an expanded clone.

>-|TRBD1|TRBJ1-1|TRBV5-1
TGCGCCAGCAGCACAGCAGGGGGTAACACTGAAGCTTTCTTT
CASSTAGGNTEAFF
>-|-|TRBJ2-1|TRBV25-1
TGTGCCAGCACGACAAACAGGCGGGATGAGCAGTTCTTC
CASTTNRRDEQFF
>once|TRBD2|TRBJ2-5|TRBV11-2
TGTGCCAGCAGCCCCAGGGCGGGGGGGCTGGAGACCCAGTACTTC
CASSPRAGGLETQYF
>-|-|TRBJ1-6|TRBV5-1
TGCGCCAGCAGCCCCCGGTGGAAGGGAGATTCACCCCTCCACTTT
CASSPRWKGDSPLHF
>-|TRBD1|TRBJ1-2|TRBV6-1
TGTGCCAGCAAGCCAGGACAGGGCGGGTTCTATGGCTATACCTTC
CASKPGQGGFYGYTF
>-|-|TRBJ2-1|TRBV5-4
TGTGCCAGCAGCTTGGGGGACAAGTACAATGAGCAGTTCTTC
CASSLGDKYNEQFF
>-|TRBD1|TRBJ2-7|TRBV19
TGTGCCACCGAGGGGGCCCCCTACGAGCAGTACTTC
CATEGAPYEQYF
>-|TRBD2|TRBJ2-7|TRBV4-2
TGTGCCAGCAGCCAAGTTTCGAGGCGCCGTCTAGCGGGACCCGTCGGTGAGCAGTACTTC
CASSQVSRRRLAGPVGEQYF
>-|-|TRBJ1-3|TRBV4-1
TGCGCCAGCAGCCAAGTTCTGCAGGGCGGTGGTCTACAAGGAAACACCATATATTTT
CASSQVLQGGGLQGNTIYF
>-|-|TRBJ1-6|TRBV7-9
TGTGCCAGCAGCTTATTCTTAGGACAGAGTCTCTATAATTCACCCCTCCACTTT
CASSLFLGQSLYNSPLHF
>-|TRBD1|TRBJ1-1|TRBV9
TGTGCCAGCAGCCCAGGGGGCGCGGGGACTGAAGCTTTCTTT
CASSPGGAGTEAFF
>-|-|TRBJ2-7|TRBV19
TGTGCCACCAGGAACGAGCAGTACTTC
CATRNEQYF
>-|TRBD1|TRBJ1-3|TRBV5-8
TGTGCCAGCAGCGGGGCGGACAGGCTCGCTGGAAACACCATATATTTT
CASSGADRLAGNTIYF
>-|-|TRBJ1-3|TRBV9
TGTGCCAGCAAAGCGGGAGCTGGAAACACCATATATTTT
CASKAGAGNTIYF
>few|-|TRBJ1-1|TRBV18
TGTGCCAGCTTCCTGACCGAGACGGGCACTGAAGCTTTCTTT
CASFLTETGTEAFF
>-|-|TRBJ2-7|TRBV4-1
TGCGCCAGCAGCCAAGTGGTCCCCTTTGCAGGGAGCTCCTACGAGCAGTACTTC
CASSQVVPFAGSSYEQYF
>-|-|TRBJ1-1|TRBV18
TGTGCCAGCTCACCACCCGACAGCGAAGCTTTCTTT
CASSPPDSEAFF
>few|-|TRBJ1-1|TRBV7-9
TGTGCCAGCAGCTTCGCCACTGAAGCTTTCTTT
CASSFATEAFF
>-|TRBD2|TRBJ2-3|TRBV5-4
TGTGCCAGCAGCCTGGGACTAGCGGGAGCACTAGATACGCAGTATTTT
CASSLGLAGALDTQYF
>once|TRBD2|TRBJ2-7|TRBV5-1
TGCGCCAGCAGCGCCTCCGCCGGGACTAGCGGGATGCTGAGGCAGTACTTC
CASSASAGTSGMLRQYF
>-|TRBD1|TRBJ1-3|TRBV6-6
TGTGCCAGCAGTTCCATCGACAGGGCGGCTGGAAACACCATATATTTT
CASSSIDRAAGNTIYF
>-|-|TRBJ1-5|TRBV30
TGTGCCTGGGAACAGGGTACCGGTCAGCCCCAGCATTTT
CAWEQGTGQPQHF
>-|-|TRBJ1-2|TRBV7-9
TGTGCCAGCAGCTTAGTGCCGGGGGCGCTCCATGGCTACACCTTC
CASSLVPGALHGYTF
>-|-|TRBJ1-5|TRBV2
TGTGCCAGCTCTCAGGGCGACCAACAGCCCCAGCATTTT
CASSQGDQQPQHF
>-|-|TRBJ1-1|TRBV29-1
TGCAGCGTTGAATCGAACACTGAAGCTTTCTTT
CSVESNTEAFF
>-|TRBD2|TRBJ2-3|TRBV7-8
TGTGCCAGCAGCCCCGGACTAGCGGGAGGAGGGAGCACAGATACGCAGTATTTT
CASSPGLAGGGSTDTQYF